The entry below gives a single T cell receptor (beta chain) sequence along with its context. The data originate from a study of cytomegalovirus exposure and HLA in healthy donors. PCR employed 60 Vbeta and 13 Jbeta primers. Sequencing used immunoSEQ multiplex PCR; TCRdb keeps in-frame clones, though not all of them. The sample data list over 100,000 clones. What was sequenced was PBMCs. The sequence derives from a woman aged 40 to 50 in good health and CMV-seropositive.

The CDR3 reads CAWSAGVGSYNEQFF. The CDR3 region has the DNA TGTGCCTGGAGTGCCGGGGTAGGTTCCTACAATGAGCAGTTCTTC. V usage is TRBV30 and J usage is TRBJ2-1; TRBD2 might be the D (5 bases). V was shortened by 1 base and J by 1 base, with 11 bases between the two germline ends. The CDR3 runs to 15 residues. Germline V gene sequence: CDR1 GTSNPN, CDR2 SVGIG (reference sequence).